The rows below give T cell receptor beta chains drawn from one sample of a study of cytomegalovirus exposure and HLA in healthy donors. TCRdb's copy holds only in-frame clones and misses some; the assay was immunoSEQ multiplex PCR. The sample lists 60,000 to 70,000 clones; 80% to 90% were seen once. The specimen was PBMCs. The source is a woman in her twenties or thirties in good health and CMV-seronegative. Each CDR3 is given with its conserved first and last residue. Fields, in order: V gene, J gene, clone size, CDR3 protein. Some rows mark clone size as missing; the rest say once, few, many or name a class of expanded clone.

TRBV11-3	TRBJ2-7	.	CASSLGVGHLLGDEQYF
TRBV7-2	TRBJ1-5	.	CASSLGTEPYQPQHF
TRBV4-1	.	.	CASSQGRDYEQYF
TRBV14	TRBJ1-3	.	CASSQDRVHGNTIYF
TRBV5-1	TRBJ1-1	few	CASSLAGRAEAFF
TRBV30	TRBJ1-2	.	CAWSSWEDLGNYGYTF
TRBV6-5	TRBJ2-1	.	CASSYSGTGSFNEQFF
TRBV13	TRBJ2-6	.	CASSLGQDPSGANVLTF
TRBV19	TRBJ2-7	.	CASSMGAGGTYEQYF
TRBV7-2	TRBJ2-7	.	CASSSGSLTYEQYF
TRBV7-9	TRBJ1-4	.	CSSSPPPQSGEKLFF
TRBV7-2	TRBJ2-1	.	CASSTDRGSYNEQFF
TRBV9	TRBJ1-6	.	CASSPHGGDSYNSPLHF
TRBV4-2	TRBJ1-6	.	CASSQDPGTGNSPLHF
TRBV10-3	TRBJ1-2	.	CAISESVRVDGYTF
TRBV11-1	TRBJ1-1	.	CASSRGGQTEAFF
TRBV28	TRBJ1-5	.	CASSLPGGANQPQHF
TRBV5-6	TRBJ2-6	.	CASSLGTASFSGANVLTF
TRBV6-5	TRBJ1-1	.	CASSYRTGGSEAFF
TRBV7-9	TRBJ2-7	.	CASSLEGHPERCF
TRBV5-1	TRBJ1-5	.	CASSFYSGGNQPQHF
TRBV28	TRBJ2-2	.	CASSLLVGATGELFF
TRBV12-5	TRBJ2-3	.	CASGFQGGTDTQYF
TRBV15	TRBJ2-1	once	CATSRDWISGGFNEQFF
TRBV5-1	TRBJ2-2	.	CALRQDTGELFF
TRBV7-8	TRBJ2-5	.	CASSPETSGGETQYF
TRBV19	TRBJ2-2	once	CASSPGQGMSGELFF
TRBV5-5	TRBJ1-1	.	CASSLDWDTALNTEAFF
TRBV11-2	TRBJ1-5	.	CASSPSGNQPQHF
TRBV6-1	TRBJ1-2	.	CASSVVQDTYGYTF
TRBV28	TRBJ2-2	.	CASGLAGGTYTGELFF
TRBV7-6	.	once	CASSDRGNEQYF
TRBV28	TRBJ1-5	.	CASSYGTGDNQPQHF
TRBV28	TRBJ1-1	.	CASSLSRQSIGRGTEAFF
TRBV14	TRBJ2-1	.	CASSQDNREGQFF
TRBV7-6	TRBJ2-3	.	CASSLIGVTTDTQYF
TRBV28	TRBJ2-7	.	CASSQGASYEQYF
TRBV4-3	TRBJ2-6	.	CASRRDRTASGANVLTF
TRBV28	TRBJ1-2	few	CASSHGGLAYGYTF
TRBV5-4	TRBJ2-3	few	CASSDAGAGTDTQYF
TRBV6-5	TRBJ1-1	once	CASSYDLRGTTEAFF
TRBV28	TRBJ1-1	.	CATTLRDTEAFF
TRBV2	TRBJ1-1	.	CASSSDRVAEAFF
TRBV21-1	TRBJ2-7	.	CASSIEQYF
TRBV6-6	TRBJ2-1	few	CASSWMTSGGVDEQFF
TRBV21-1	TRBJ2-1	.	CASSNHRSGTGRNEQFF
TRBV13	TRBJ1-1	.	CASSLKRGRLFMNTEAFF
TRBV7-2	TRBJ2-5	.	CASSLLAGGWETQYF
TRBV5-1	TRBJ2-1	.	CASREAYRGPGNEQFF
TRBV6-1	TRBJ1-1	few	CASSEFFEVNTEAFF
TRBV4-1	TRBJ1-2	.	CASSRQGAIANYGYTF
TRBV27	TRBJ2-1	.	CASSLSPTGGGNEQFF
TRBV5-6	TRBJ1-1	.	CASSLGRRNTEAFF